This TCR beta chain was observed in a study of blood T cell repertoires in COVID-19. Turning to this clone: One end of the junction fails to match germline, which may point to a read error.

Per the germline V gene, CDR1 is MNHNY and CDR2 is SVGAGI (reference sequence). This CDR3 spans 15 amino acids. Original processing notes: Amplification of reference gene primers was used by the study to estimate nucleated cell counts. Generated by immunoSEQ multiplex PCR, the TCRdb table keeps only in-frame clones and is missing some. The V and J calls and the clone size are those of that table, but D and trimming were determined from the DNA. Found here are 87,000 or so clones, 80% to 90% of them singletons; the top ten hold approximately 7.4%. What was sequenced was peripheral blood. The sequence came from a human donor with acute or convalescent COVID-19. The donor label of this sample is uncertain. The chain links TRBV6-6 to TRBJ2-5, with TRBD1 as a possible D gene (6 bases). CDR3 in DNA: TGTGCCAGCAGTTACTCTGGGGACAAGCAAGGGACCCAGTACTTC. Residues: CASSYSGDKQGTQYF.